These 25 T cell receptor beta chains came from one sample sequenced in a study of OX40 agonist ivuxolimab in advanced cancers. Libraries were prepared by immunoSEQ multiplex PCR; TCRdb keeps only in-frame clonotypes and omits some of them. The table has around 15,000 clones, 90% seen once; the top ten hold approximately 28%. Sequences were derived from CD4+ or CD8+ T cells sorted from blood, sampled in a trial of the OX40 agonist ivuxolimab. Source of these receptors: an adult with an advanced solid tumor such as melanoma, head and neck, liver or kidney cancer.

The chain combines TRBV5-8 with TRBJ2-7; TRBD1 matches 7 bases. This CDR3 region has 14 residues. CDR1 and CDR2 from the germline V gene are SGHTS and YDEGEE. V lost 0 bases and J lost 3; bases outside the gene matches: 3. The CDR3 DNA reads TGTGCCAGCAGCTTGGGGGGGACAGTCTACGAGCAGTACTTC. It codes for CASSLGGTVYEQYF. The full variable domain, its missing parts supplied by reference TRBV5-8 and TRBJ2-7, is EAGVTQSPTHLIKTRGQQATLRCSPISGHTSVYWYQQALGLGLQFLLWYDEGEERNRGNFPPRFSGRQFPNYSSELNVNALELEDSALYLCASSLGGTVYEQYFGPGTRLTVT.

This chain joins TRBV11-3 and TRBJ1-4; possible D gene TRBD1, 5 bases. V shed 2 bases and J shed 2 bases, with 12 bases lying between them. Germline V gives CDR1 SGHNT, CDR2 YENEEA. The CDR3 sequence is 16 residues long. The CDR3 is CASSLSGVGTNEKLFF. DNA for the CDR3: TGTGCCAGCAGCTTATCGGGGGTTGGGACTAATGAAAAACTGTTTTTT.

The CDR3 DNA reads as TGTGCCAGCACCGAGCGCACAGATACGCAGTATTTT. Translated: CASTERTDTQYF. The chain links TRBV11-2 to TRBJ2-3; D ambiguous. This CDR3 is 12 amino acids long. Germline V gene sequence: CDR1 SGHAT, CDR2 FQNNGV. V was clipped by 7 bases and J by 1 base, with 6 bases between them. Supplemented by reference TRBV11-2 and TRBJ2-3, the full variable domain reads EAGVAQSPRYKIIEKRQSVAFWCNPISGHATLYWYQQILGQGPKLLIQFQNNGVVDDSQLPKDRFSAERLKGVDSTLKIQPAKLEDSAVYLCASTERTDTQYFGPGTRLTVL.

The chain couples TRBV7-6 to TRBJ1-1; 10 nucleotides align to TRBD1. The V and J ends lost 3 bases and 0 bases, in that order; junction bases with no gene match: 7. Germline CDR1 reads SGHVS; CDR2 reads FNYEAQ. CDR3 length: 17 residues. CDR3 region: CASSLRTGGFMNTEAFF. The CDR3 DNA follows: TGTGCCAGCAGCTTGCGGACAGGGGGATTTATGAACACTGAAGCTTTCTTT.

This clone was detected once. The CDR3: CAWSPVRRGTGELFF. The DNA for the CDR3 is TGTGCCTGGAGTCCCGTACGTCGGGGAACCGGGGAGCTGTTTTTT. The chain is built from TRBV30 and TRBJ2-2, with TRBD2 as a possible D gene (5 bases). CDR3 size: 15 residues. Per germline, CDR1 GTSNPN and CDR2 SVGIG (reference sequence). Deletions cut 2 bases from V and 5 bases from J, with 15 bases between.

The rearrangement uses TRBV5-1 and TRBJ2-7, with 8 bases matching TRBD2. Per the germline V gene, CDR1 is SGHRS and CDR2 is YFSETQ. There are 14 residues in the CDR3. The V and J ends lost 2 bases and 4 bases, in that order; junction bases with no gene match: 5. The CDR3 loop reads CASSLRASGYEQYF. CDR3 DNA: TGCGCCAGCAGCTTACGGGCTAGCGGGTACGAGCAGTACTTC.

The chain is built from TRBV19 and TRBJ1-1, with D perhaps matching TRBD1 (6 bases). CDR1 and CDR2 (germline): LNHDA, SQIVND (reference sequence). V was cut by 5 bases and J by 3 bases, with 19 bases left in between. The CDR3 is made up of 16 amino acids. The CDR3 protein is CASSFRGRGGDTEAFF. The CDR3 region has the DNA TGTGCCAGTAGTTTCAGGGGCCGCGGCGGGGACACTGAAGCTTTCTTT.

The chain has TRBV10-3 and TRBJ2-1; TRBD1 aligns across 10 bases. This CDR3 is built from 19 residues. CDR1 is ENHRY, CDR2 SYGVKD, per germline. The ends lost 6 bases at V and 6 bases at J; junction bases unmatched: 20. The CDR3 bases are TGTGCCATCAGCAGCCCGGGACAGGGGTCGGAAGAGGGAGGCAATGAGCAGTTCTTC. Translation gives CAISSPGQGSEEGGNEQFF.

The CDR3 DNA follows: TGTGCCAGCAGCTTAGCTGGTACGGCCTATAGCAATCAGCCCCAGCATTTT. This codes for CASSLAGTAYSNQPQHF. The rearrangement links TRBV7-8 to TRBJ1-5, with D unresolved. The germline V gene encodes CDR1 SGHVS and CDR2 FQNEAQ. V gave up 0 bases and J gave up 0 bases, with 12 bases separating them. The CDR3 is 17 residues long.

The V and J genes are TRBV19 and TRBJ1-1, with TRBD1 identical over 9 bases. This CDR3 is 15 amino acids long. Trimming removed 5 bases from V and 0 bases from J; junction bases left unmatched: 4. CDR1 is LNHDA, CDR2 SQIVND, per germline (reference sequence). This CDR3 is CASSARTGVNTEAFF. DNA of the CDR3: TGTGCCAGTAGTGCTCGGACAGGGGTGAACACTGAAGCTTTCTTT.

The V and J genes are TRBV2 and TRBJ2-1; D may be TRBD1 (5 bases). The CDR3 spans 11 residues. The germline CDR1 and CDR2 sequences are SNHLY and FYNNEI. V was cut by 3 bases and J by 12 bases, with 9 bases left in between. The CDR3 DNA is TGTGCCAGCAGTGAGACAGACTGGCAGTTCTTC. Translating it yields CASSETDWQFF.

This chain uses TRBV6-5 with TRBJ2-7; D perhaps matches TRBD2 (7 bases). The V and J ends lost 3 bases and 2 bases respectively, with 17 bases between them. The length of the CDR3 is 16 residues. Germline CDR1 reads MNHEY; CDR2 reads SVGAGI. The CDR3 DNA reads as TGTGCCAGCAGTTATTGGGGGGCGGGAGTGCCCTACGAGCAGTACTTC. Its translation is CASSYWGAGVPYEQYF.

V is TRBV5-6 and J is TRBJ2-1, with 11 bases matching TRBD2. The CDR3 loop spans 14 amino acids. Trimming cost V 4 bases and J 7 bases; bases outside gene matches: 4. Germline V gene lookup returns CDR1 SGHDT and CDR2 YYEEEE. The CDR3 protein is CASSLSGRGNEQFF. Here the CDR3 DNA reads TGTGCCAGCAGCCTTAGCGGGAGGGGAAATGAGCAGTTCTTC.

The chain joins TRBV5-8 to TRBJ2-7, with D uncertain. In germline, CDR1 is SGHTS, CDR2 YDEGEE. Trimming took 2 bases from V and 2 from J, leaving 2 bases between them. The CDR3 sequence is 11 residues long. CDR3 nucleotides: TGTGCCAGCAGCTTTCCCTACGAGCAGTACTTC. This codes for CASSFPYEQYF.

CDR3 sequence reads: CASSQTGSNGYTF. In DNA form, the CDR3 reads TGTGCCAGCAGCCAAACAGGGTCTAATGGCTACACCTTC. J is TRBJ1-2 and V is TRBV6-5; possible D gene TRBD1, 6 bases. The V gene's germline CDR1 is MNHEY and CDR2 SVGAGI. V lost 6 bases, J lost 6 bases, and 14 bases lay in between. The CDR3 sequence is 13 residues long.

The chain is built from TRBV30 and TRBJ2-3; the match to TRBD2 covers 8 bases. Germline V gene sequence: CDR1 GTSNPN, CDR2 SVGIG (reference sequence). The CDR3 runs to 14 residues. With V trimmed by 3 bases and J by 6 bases, 8 bases remained unmatched. CDR3 bases: TGTGCCTGGAGGGCGGGAGGTTTATTCGATACGCAGTATTTT. As protein: CAWRAGGLFDTQYF. The full variable domain, with the rest looked up from reference TRBV30 and TRBJ2-3, is SQTIHQWPATLVQPVGSPLSLECTVEGTSNPNLYWYRQAAGRGLQLLFYSVGIGQISSEVPQNLSASRPQDRQFILSSKKLLLSDSGFYLCAWRAGGLFDTQYFGPGTRLTVL.

The chain recombines TRBV5-4 with TRBJ2-7; D not resolved. The CDR3 spans 13 residues. Per the germline V gene, CDR1 is SGHNT and CDR2 is YYREEE (reference sequence). The V gene lost 4 bases and the J gene lost 0 bases, with 8 bases spanning the gap. The chain's CDR3 is CASSSRSSYEQYF. The CDR3 coding sequence is TGTGCCAGCAGCAGCCGATCCTCCTACGAGCAGTACTTC.

The chain joins TRBV29-1 to TRBJ2-4; D uncertain. V gave up 3 bases and J gave up 0 bases, with 9 bases separating them. The CDR3 contains 14 residues. Per the germline V gene, CDR1 is SQVTM and CDR2 is ANQGSEA. The CDR3 nucleotides are TGCAGCGTTGAGTTCAGGTTAGCCAAAAACATTCAGTACTTC. This encodes CSVEFRLAKNIQYF.

J is TRBJ2-2 and V is TRBV4-2; D call uncertain. The CDR3 length is 14 residues. The V end was cut by 3 bases, the J end by 6 bases, with 11 bases between. In germline, CDR1 is LGHNA, CDR2 YNFKEQ. The CDR3 DNA sequence: TGTGCCAGCAGCCATTTGGTGGTGTCCGGGGAGCTGTTTTTT. It codes for CASSHLVVSGELFF.

The rearrangement joins TRBV27 to TRBJ2-7; 8 positions agree with TRBD1. The germline gives CDR1 MNHEY, CDR2 SMNVEV (reference sequence). The V segment lost 7 bases and the J segment 3 bases; nucleotides outside the gene matches: 8. CDR3 length equals 14 residues. The chain's CDR3 is CASKAGTGGYEQYF. In DNA form, the CDR3 reads TGTGCCAGCAAGGCGGGGACAGGAGGCTACGAGCAGTACTTC.

There are a few counts of this clone. DNA for the CDR3: TGCGCCAGCAGGTACCAATCGACTAGCGGGATGACAGATACGCAGTATTTT. Amino acids: CASRYQSTSGMTDTQYF. The rearrangement joins TRBV5-1 to TRBJ2-3; 11 bases agree with TRBD2. The germline CDR1 and CDR2 sequences are SGHRS and YFSETQ. Germline trimming cut 5 bases from V and 3 bases from J; bases unmatched to any gene: 11. The CDR3 has 17 amino acids. Looking up the rest from reference TRBV5-1 and TRBJ2-3 gives the full variable domain: KAGVTQTPRYLIKTRGQQVTLSCSPISGHRSVSWYQQTPGQGLQFLFEYFSETQRNKGNFPGRFSGRQFSNSRSEMNVSTLELGDSALYLCASRYQSTSGMTDTQYFGPGTRLTVL.

This clone was seen a single time. For the CDR3, the DNA is TGCGCCAGCAGCCAAGACCAAGGACGAGGCTACACCTTC. It specifies CASSQDQGRGYTF. This sequence joins TRBV5-1 and TRBJ1-2; D gene unclear. V lost 4 bases, J lost 8 bases, and 15 bases lay in between. Germline V gives CDR1 SGHRS, CDR2 YFSETQ. This CDR3 contains 13 residues.

The rearrangement links TRBV11-2 to TRBJ2-2, with TRBD1 matching 9 bases. J lost 1 base, V lost 6 bases, and 6 bases had no gene match. This CDR3 is built from 16 residues. The germline gives CDR1 SGHAT, CDR2 FQNNGV. CDR3 protein: CASRRPGQGNTGELFF. The DNA for the CDR3 is TGTGCCAGCAGACGACCGGGACAGGGGAACACCGGGGAGCTGTTTTTT.

The rearrangement uses TRBV12-5 and TRBJ1-2; D not certain. V was clipped by 2 bases and J by 3 bases, with 10 bases between them. The germline CDR1 and CDR2 sequences are LGHNT and FRNRAP. This CDR3 comprises 14 residues. The CDR3 bases are TGTGCTAGTGGTTTGACGGTCGGGGACTATGGCTACACCTTC. This translates into CASGLTVGDYGYTF.

V is TRBV5-6 and J is TRBJ1-2; the D gene is possibly TRBD1 (5 bases). Germline V lookup: CDR1 SGHDT, CDR2 YYEEEE. This CDR3 region has 16 residues. The V gene lost 3 bases and the J gene lost 7 bases, with 22 bases spanning the gap. CDR3: CASSYKDTGPLRGYTF. CDR3 DNA: TGTGCCAGCAGCTATAAAGATACGGGACCCCTTCGTGGCTACACCTTC.